The next 30 T cell receptor beta chains were all read from a single sample in a study of radiation and T cells in renal cell carcinoma. Sequencing used immunoSEQ multiplex PCR; TCRdb keeps in-frame clones, though not all of them. The repertoire holds 100,000 to 150,000 clones, about four fifths seen once, with 5% to 6.5% in the top ten. Stated time point: blood 2 weeks post-SBRT. Treatment denoted: 15 Gy SBRT to primary tumor, nephrectomy 4 weeks later. The specimen was blood, collected from a patient whose treatment included radiotherapy and nephrectomy. These receptors originate from a man aged 45 to 65 with renal cell carcinoma.

The chain recombines TRBV5-1 with TRBJ2-1, with 8 bases identical to TRBD1. The length of the CDR3 is 13 residues. Germline V gene data show CDR1 as SGHRS and CDR2 as YFSETQ. V lost 3 bases to trimming and J lost 7 bases; unmatched junction nucleotides: 3. CDR3 residues: CASSSDRVNEQFF. CDR3 DNA sequence: TGCGCCAGCAGCTCGGACAGGGTTAATGAGCAGTTCTTC. Filled out from reference TRBV5-1 and TRBJ2-1, the complete variable domain reads KAGVTQTPRYLIKTRGQQVTLSCSPISGHRSVSWYQQTPGQGLQFLFEYFSETQRNKGNFPGRFSGRQFSNSRSEMNVSTLELGDSALYLCASSSDRVNEQFFGPGTRLTVL.

For this clone: Other DNA sequences within the sample encode an identical CDR3. CDR3 in amino acids: CAWSSSTDTQYF. As DNA, the CDR3 is TGTGCCTGGAGTTCCTCCACAGATACGCAGTATTTT. The V gene is TRBV30, the J gene TRBJ2-3; D uncertain. The V end lost 2 bases, the J end lost 2 bases, and 5 bases lay between the germline ends. CDR3 length: 12 residues. Per the germline V gene, CDR1 is GTSNPN and CDR2 is SVGIG (reference sequence). Variable domain in full (rest from reference TRBV30 and TRBJ2-3): SQTIHQWPATLVQPVGSPLSLECTVEGTSNPNLYWYRQAAGRGLQLLFYSVGIGQISSEVPQNLSASRPQDRQFILSSKKLLLSDSGFYLCAWSSSTDTQYFGPGTRLTVL.

This clone was detected many times. The rearrangement links TRBV2 to TRBJ2-5; maybe TRBD2 (6 bases). The CDR3 is 12 residues long. V dropped 8 bases and J dropped 4 bases, with 11 bases sitting between them. Per germline, CDR1 SNHLY and CDR2 FYNNEI. The CDR3 loop is CASRTTGETQYF. The CDR3 DNA sequence: TGTGCCAGCCGGACTACGGGAGAGACCCAGTACTTC. Supplemented by reference TRBV2 and TRBJ2-5, the full variable domain reads EPEVTQTPSHQVTQMGQEVILRCVPISNHLYFYWYRQILGQKVEFLVSFYNNEISEKSEIFDDQFSVERPDGSNFTLKIRSTKLEDSAMYFCASRTTGETQYFGPGTRLLVL.

The rearrangement uses TRBV7-9 and TRBJ1-4; a possible D gene is TRBD1 (6 bases). There are 16 residues in the CDR3. Germline values: CDR1 SEHNR, CDR2 FQNEAQ (reference sequence). With 5 bases removed from V and 5 bases from J, the gap between germline ends came to 18 bases. The CDR3 region is CASSPDSGTGNEKLFF. As DNA, the CDR3 is TGTGCCAGCAGCCCGGACAGCGGGACGGGAAATGAAAAACTGTTTTTT.

The chain couples TRBV6-6 to TRBJ1-5; 7 nucleotides line up with TRBD1. CDR3 length: 15 amino acids. The J segment lost 6 bases and the V segment lost 6 bases, leaving 11 bases of the junction unmatched. Germline CDR1 MNHNY, CDR2 SVGAGI (reference sequence). CDR3 DNA: TGTGCCAGCAGCACCGACAGGGTTAATACTCAGCCCCAGCATTTT. The encoded protein is CASSTDRVNTQPQHF.

This clone was observed a handful of times. This rearrangement joins TRBV27 to TRBJ1-5, with TRBD1 identical over 9 bases. The CDR3 is 17 amino acids. V trimming: 4 bases; J trimming: 2 bases; junction bases outside the gene matches: 9. From germline, CDR1 is MNHEY and CDR2 SMNVEV (reference sequence). The CDR3 region has the DNA TGTGCCAGCAGTTCCAGGACAGGGGTTGGAGGCAATCAGCCCCAGCATTTT. Translating it yields CASSSRTGVGGNQPQHF.

This chain joins TRBV2 and TRBJ2-5; 9 bases fit TRBD1. Germline CDR1 reads SNHLY; CDR2 reads FYNNEI. Germline trimming cut 5 bases from V and 4 bases from J; bases unmatched to any gene: 11. There are 16 residues in the CDR3. CDR3 sequence reads: CASSWTGTGLGETQYF. The CDR3 DNA reads as TGTGCCAGCAGTTGGACTGGGACAGGGTTAGGAGAGACCCAGTACTTC.

This CDR3 reads CASSTGQGRVGNTIYF. CDR3 nucleotides: TGTGCCAGCAGTACCGGACAGGGGAGGGTCGGAAACACCATATATTTT. The rearrangement links TRBV28 to TRBJ1-3; 9 bases match TRBD1. This CDR3 region has 16 residues. The V segment lost 5 bases and the J segment 4 bases; nucleotides outside the gene matches: 9. CDR1 MDHEN and CDR2 SYDVKM come from the germline V gene. The full variable domain, in which reference TRBV28 and TRBJ1-3 provide the parts outside the CDR3, is DVKVTQSSRYLVKRTGEKVFLECVQDMDHENMFWYRQDPGLGLRLIYFSYDVKMKEKGDIPEGYSVSREKKERFSLILESASTNQTSMYLCASSTGQGRVGNTIYFGEGSWLTVV.

The chain links TRBV5-1 to TRBJ2-1; 9 bases are a match to TRBD2. Looked up from germline, CDR1 is SGHRS and CDR2 is YFSETQ. J lost 7 bases, V lost 6 bases, and 11 bases had no gene match. This CDR3 region has 15 residues. The CDR3 spells CASTWGGRAVNEQFF. For the CDR3, the DNA is TGCGCCAGCACCTGGGGCGGGAGGGCCGTGAATGAGCAGTTCTTC. Full variable domain (rest looked up from reference TRBV5-1 and TRBJ2-1): KAGVTQTPRYLIKTRGQQVTLSCSPISGHRSVSWYQQTPGQGLQFLFEYFSETQRNKGNFPGRFSGRQFSNSRSEMNVSTLELGDSALYLCASTWGGRAVNEQFFGPGTRLTVL.

CDR3 in DNA: TGTGCCAGCAGCGCTGGAGGGACGACCACCGGGGAGCTGTTTTTT. Its translation: CASSAGGTTTGELFF. This chain uses TRBV9 with TRBJ2-2; D is perhaps TRBD2 (6 bases). CDR1 is SGDLS, CDR2 YYNGEE, per germline. V was pared by 3 bases and J by 4 bases, with 13 bases between. The CDR3 runs 15 residues.

This clone has only a few counts. The rearrangement joins TRBV5-4 to TRBJ2-7, with a possible D match to TRBD1 (6 bases). This CDR3 comprises 15 residues. Germline CDR1 and CDR2: SGHNT and YYREEE (reference sequence). The V gene lost 7 bases and the J gene lost 1 base, with 18 bases spanning the gap. As DNA, the CDR3 is TGTGCCAGCCGAAAAGGCCCAGGGGAGTCCTACGAGCAGTACTTC. Amino acids: CASRKGPGESYEQYF.

V gene TRBV10-2 combines with J gene TRBJ2-6; D possibly corresponds to TRBD1 (6 bases). The germline V gene has CDR1 WSHSY and CDR2 SAAADI. CDR3 length: 15 residues. The germline V and J ends were trimmed by 3 bases and 2 bases, with 8 bases remaining between them. The CDR3 protein is CASSDPGAGANVLTF. Here the CDR3 DNA reads TGCGCCAGCAGTGACCCAGGGGCTGGGGCCAACGTCCTGACTTTC.

This clone is a singleton in its sample. The chain carries TRBV9 and TRBJ2-1, with 7 bases identical to TRBD2. Germline-derived CDR1 and CDR2 are SGDLS and YYNGEE. V shed 1 base and J 8 bases; nucleotides not matched to a gene: 9. CDR3 size: 15 residues. The CDR3, as DNA: TGTGCCAGCAGCGTACGCCTAGCGGCCTGGGATGAGCAGTTCTTC. Its protein is CASSVRLAAWDEQFF.

A single count supports this clone. V is TRBV30 and J is TRBJ1-3; weak D call: TRBD1 (6 bases). This CDR3 region has 14 residues. Germline values: CDR1 GTSNPN, CDR2 SVGIG (reference sequence). Trimming took 7 bases from V and 2 from J, leaving 15 bases between them. CDR3 bases: TGTGCCTACAACCCAGGGGTTACTGGAAACACCATATATTTT. Translation: CAYNPGVTGNTIYF.

This clone was seen only a few times. The chain uses TRBV6-1 and TRBJ2-7, with D tentatively TRBD2 (7 bases). The CDR3 spans 13 residues. Germline V gene sequence: CDR1 MNHNS, CDR2 SASEGT. Trimming took 11 bases from V and 3 from J, leaving 17 bases between them. The CDR3 DNA reads as TGTGCCGCAGGGGCGGGGGATATCTACGAGCAGTACTTC. Translated, it gives CAAGAGDIYEQYF.

This clone was detected only a few times. CDR3 sequence (DNA): TGTGCCAGCAGCTGGGGACAGGGGATCGGGTATGGCTACACCTTC. Translating it yields CASSWGQGIGYGYTF. The chain links TRBV7-8 to TRBJ1-2; 10 bases align to TRBD1. The germline gives CDR1 SGHVS, CDR2 FQNEAQ. The CDR3 is made up of 15 amino acids. The V and J ends lost 4 bases and 5 bases, in that order; junction bases with no gene match: 7.

This chain connects TRBV27 to TRBJ1-1, with 11 nucleotides matching TRBD1. CDR1 is MNHEY and CDR2 is SMNVEV in the germline V gene (reference sequence). This CDR3 is 16 amino acids long. J was trimmed by 6 bases and V by 3 bases; bases with no gene match: 9. Here the CDR3 DNA reads TGTGCCAGCAGTTTTAGCCGGACAGGGGGCTTGGCTGAAGCTTTCTTT. It is translated as CASSFSRTGGLAEAFF.

V usage is TRBV6-5 and J usage is TRBJ2-1, with a tentative D call TRBD2 (6 bases). The CDR3 is made up of 15 amino acids. The V end was cut by 3 bases, the J end by 0 bases, with 9 bases between. Per the germline V gene, CDR1 is MNHEY and CDR2 is SVGAGI. The CDR3 sequence is CASSYKGLSYNEQFF. CDR3 nucleotide sequence: TGTGCCAGCAGTTATAAGGGACTCTCCTACAATGAGCAGTTCTTC.

V and J are TRBV19 and TRBJ1-2; D call uncertain. V lost 8 bases and J 4 bases, leaving 14 bases between the germline ends. The germline V gene has CDR1 LNHDA and CDR2 SQIVND (reference sequence). The CDR3 totals 13 residues. The CDR3: CASRLDRFYGYTF. CDR3 coding DNA: TGTGCCAGTCGACTGGATCGGTTCTATGGCTACACCTTC. The complete variable domain, with remaining parts taken from reference TRBV19 and TRBJ1-2, reads DGGITQSPKYLFRKEGQNVTLSCEQNLNHDAMYWYRQDPGQGLRLIYYSQIVNDFQKGDIAEGYSVSREKKESFPLTVTSAQKNPTAFYLCASRLDRFYGYTFGSGTRLTVV.

This clone was seen a single time. The chain employs TRBV7-8 and TRBJ2-1; 12 nucleotides align to TRBD1. After removal of 0 bases from V and 0 bases from J, the junction contained 15 bases not matched to a gene. CDR3 length equals 22 residues. Germline values: CDR1 SGHVS, CDR2 FQNEAQ. In nucleotides, the CDR3 is TGTGCCAGCAGCTTAGCCGTTCTGGGTGGGACAGGGGGCGCGGGCTCCTACAATGAGCAGTTCTTC. Its protein product is CASSLAVLGGTGGAGSYNEQFF.

This clone was seen a few times. The V call is TRBV4-1, the J call TRBJ2-2; a possible D gene is TRBD2 (6 bases). CDR3 length: 14 amino acids. Trimming removed 5 bases from V and 6 bases from J, with 13 bases in between. Per the germline V gene, CDR1 is MGHRA and CDR2 is YSYEKL. The CDR3 DNA sequence: TGCGCCAGCAGCTACGTCAGGGAGGCCGGGGAGCTGTTTTTT. Protein: CASSYVREAGELFF.

The chain couples TRBV5-4 to TRBJ1-6; 8 bases match TRBD1. The germline V gene encodes CDR1 SGHNT and CDR2 YYREEE (reference sequence). The V segment lost 0 bases and the J segment 4 bases; nucleotides outside the gene matches: 3. The CDR3 loop spans 16 amino acids. In DNA form, the CDR3 reads TGTGCCAGCAGCTTGGACACAGGGGGTTATAATTCACCCCTCCACTTT. Residues: CASSLDTGGYNSPLHF.

Concerning this clone: Other DNA sequences of this sample code for an identical CDR3. The chain has TRBV5-1 and TRBJ2-7; the D gene is possibly TRBD2 (6 bases). Germline V gene lookup returns CDR1 SGHRS and CDR2 YFSETQ. V gave up 4 bases and J gave up 1 base, with 15 bases separating them. The CDR3 has 15 amino acids. The CDR3: CASSPTGLRSYEQYF. CDR3 DNA: TGCGCCAGCAGCCCGACGGGACTTCGGTCCTACGAGCAGTACTTC.

The chain uses TRBV5-1 and TRBJ1-1, with D uncertain. Trimming took off 4 bases at V and 5 bases at J, with 15 bases between the two ends. Germline V CDR1 and CDR2: SGHRS, YFSETQ. The CDR3 is 14 residues long. The CDR3 DNA reads TGCGCCAGCAGCCCCGCCTTACCTGGGACTGAAGCTTTCTTT. It yields the protein CASSPALPGTEAFF. Supplemented by reference TRBV5-1 and TRBJ1-1, the full variable domain reads KAGVTQTPRYLIKTRGQQVTLSCSPISGHRSVSWYQQTPGQGLQFLFEYFSETQRNKGNFPGRFSGRQFSNSRSEMNVSTLELGDSALYLCASSPALPGTEAFFGQGTRLTVV.

The CDR3 region has the DNA TGTGCCAGCAGCTTCGACGGCGATACGCAGTATTTT. Translation gives CASSFDGDTQYF. The V gene is TRBV7-9, the J gene TRBJ2-3; D not resolved. The length of the CDR3 is 12 residues. V was trimmed by 3 bases and J by 6 bases, leaving 7 bases between them. Germline CDR1 and CDR2: SEHNR and FQNEAQ (reference sequence).

The chain has TRBV10-3 and TRBJ1-3; 9 positions match TRBD1. The CDR3 sequence is 16 residues long. CDR1 ENHRY and CDR2 SYGVKD come from the germline V gene. J lost 4 bases, V lost 4 bases, and 8 bases had no gene match. CDR3 amino acids: CAISGTGTGSGNTIYF. The CDR3 coding sequence is TGTGCCATCAGTGGGACCGGGACAGGGTCCGGAAACACCATATATTTT.

The chain uses TRBV4-2 and TRBJ1-4; a weak D match, TRBD1 (5 bases). V was shortened by 0 bases and J by 8 bases, with 16 bases between the two germline ends. Germline CDR1 is LGHNA and CDR2 is YNFKEQ. The CDR3 runs to 16 residues. Here the CDR3 DNA reads TGTGCCAGCAGCCAAGATGGGGGGGGTAATAGCGAAAAACTGTTTTTT. It translates to CASSQDGGGNSEKLFF.

The chain is built from TRBV9 and TRBJ2-2; 7 positions agree with TRBD2. Trimming took 0 bases from V and 1 from J; bases not matched to a gene: 18. The CDR3 is made up of 21 amino acids. The V gene's germline CDR1 is SGDLS and CDR2 YYNGEE. As DNA, the CDR3 is TGTGCCAGCAGCGTAGTCAGCGGGGTTAGCGGTCGAGCGGGGAACACCGGGGAGCTGTTTTTT. Translating it yields CASSVVSGVSGRAGNTGELFF.

The V call is TRBV10-2, the J call TRBJ2-7; D unresolved. Germline CDR1 and CDR2: WSHSY and SAAADI. The CDR3 covers 11 residues. Between the trimmed V and J ends, which lost 6 bases and 3 bases, there was a span of 6 bases. CDR3 sequence reads: CASSRDYEQYF. CDR3 DNA sequence: TGCGCCAGCAGCCGAGACTACGAGCAGTACTTC.

V gene TRBV15 combines with J gene TRBJ1-2, with 9 bases fitting TRBD1. Germline V gives CDR1 LNHNV, CDR2 YYDKDF (reference sequence). This CDR3 comprises 15 residues. V was clipped by 3 bases and J by 6 bases; unmatched bases: 8. The CDR3 loop is CATSSQQGAWDGYTF. Written as DNA, the CDR3 is TGTGCCACCAGCAGTCAACAGGGGGCCTGGGATGGCTACACCTTC.